This T cell receptor (beta chain) is from a study of OX40 agonist ivuxolimab in advanced cancers. Study overall: Six ivuxolimab dose levels, 0.01 to 10 mg/kg, were given intravenously every 2 weeks. Recorded diagnoses for dose-escalation patients were hepatocellular carcinoma, melanoma, renal cell or head and neck cancer.

Study-level findings and limits: CD4+ and CD8+ blood T cells expanded clonally by week 6 at 0.1 to 3.0 mg/kg.

Of note for this clone: Its matching antigen is unknown.

Libraries were prepared by immunoSEQ multiplex PCR; TCRdb keeps only in-frame clonotypes and omits some of them. The profile shows 50,000 to 70,000 clones, about 90% of them singletons. Per the germline V gene, CDR1 is LNHDA and CDR2 is SQIVND (reference sequence). V lost 3 bases and J lost 4; bases outside the gene matches: 9. The CDR3 is made up of 18 amino acids. The sequence came from an adult with an advanced solid tumor such as melanoma, head and neck, liver or kidney cancer. The chain couples TRBV19 to TRBJ2-2; 12 bases are a match to TRBD2. The material sequenced was CD4+ or CD8+ T cells sorted from blood, taken in a trial of the OX40 agonist ivuxolimab. The CDR3 region is CASSIRTSGTWGTGELFF. The DNA of the CDR3 is TGTGCCAGTAGTATCCGGACTAGCGGGACCTGGGGCACCGGGGAGCTGTTTTTT.